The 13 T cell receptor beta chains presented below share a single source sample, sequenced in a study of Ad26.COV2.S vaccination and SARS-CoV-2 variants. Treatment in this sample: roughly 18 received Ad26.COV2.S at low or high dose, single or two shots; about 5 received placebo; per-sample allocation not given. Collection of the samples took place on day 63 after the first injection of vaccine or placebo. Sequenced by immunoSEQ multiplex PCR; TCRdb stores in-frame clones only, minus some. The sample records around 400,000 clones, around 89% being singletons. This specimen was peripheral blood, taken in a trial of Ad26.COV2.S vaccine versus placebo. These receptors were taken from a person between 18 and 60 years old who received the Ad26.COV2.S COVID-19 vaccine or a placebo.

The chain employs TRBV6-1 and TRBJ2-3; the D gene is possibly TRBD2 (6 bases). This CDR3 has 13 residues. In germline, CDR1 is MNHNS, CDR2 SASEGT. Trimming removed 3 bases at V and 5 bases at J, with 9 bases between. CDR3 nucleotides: TGTGCCAGCAGTGAGGAGGGATTAGATACGCAGTATTTT. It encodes CASSEEGLDTQYF.

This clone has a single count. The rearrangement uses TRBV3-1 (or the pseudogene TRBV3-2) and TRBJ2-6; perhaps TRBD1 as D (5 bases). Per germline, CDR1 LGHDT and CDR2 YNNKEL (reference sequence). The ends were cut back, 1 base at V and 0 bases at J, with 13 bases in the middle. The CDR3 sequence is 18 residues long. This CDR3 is CASSQGLGANSGANVLTF. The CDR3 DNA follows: TGTGCCAGCAGCCAAGGGCTAGGGGCCAACTCTGGGGCCAACGTCCTGACTTTC.

This CDR3 is CASSDDPVKPQHF. The CDR3, as DNA: TGTGCCAGCAGTGATGACCCTGTTAAGCCCCAGCATTTT. V and J are TRBV12-3 or TRBV12-4 and TRBJ1-5, with D unclear. The CDR3 runs 13 residues. The ends were cut back, 5 bases at V and 8 bases at J, with 13 bases in the middle.

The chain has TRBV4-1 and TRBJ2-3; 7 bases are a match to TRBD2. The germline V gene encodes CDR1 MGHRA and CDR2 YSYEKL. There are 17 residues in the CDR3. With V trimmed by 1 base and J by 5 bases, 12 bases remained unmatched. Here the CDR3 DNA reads TGCGCCAGCAGCCAAGCCCTCACGGGGGGACCAGGAGATACGCAGTATTTT. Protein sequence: CASSQALTGGPGDTQYF.

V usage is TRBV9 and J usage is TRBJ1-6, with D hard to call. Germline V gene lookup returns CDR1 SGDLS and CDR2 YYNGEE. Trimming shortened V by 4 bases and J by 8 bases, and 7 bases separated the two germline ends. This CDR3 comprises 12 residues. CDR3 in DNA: TGTGCCAGCAGCCCAATTGATTCACCCCTCCACTTT. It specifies CASSPIDSPLHF.

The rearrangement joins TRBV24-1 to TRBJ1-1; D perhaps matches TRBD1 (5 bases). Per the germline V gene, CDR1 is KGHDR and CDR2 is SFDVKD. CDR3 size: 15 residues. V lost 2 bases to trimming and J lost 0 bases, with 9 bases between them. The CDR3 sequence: CATSDSPGVNTEAFF. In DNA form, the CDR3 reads TGTGCCACCAGTGATTCGCCGGGGGTGAACACTGAAGCTTTCTTT.

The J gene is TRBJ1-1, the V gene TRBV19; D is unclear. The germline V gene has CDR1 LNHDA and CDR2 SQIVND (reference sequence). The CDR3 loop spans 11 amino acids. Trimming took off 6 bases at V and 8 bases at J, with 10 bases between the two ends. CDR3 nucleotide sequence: TGTGCCAGTAGGGAGTCCGGAGAAGCTTTCTTT. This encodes CASRESGEAFF.

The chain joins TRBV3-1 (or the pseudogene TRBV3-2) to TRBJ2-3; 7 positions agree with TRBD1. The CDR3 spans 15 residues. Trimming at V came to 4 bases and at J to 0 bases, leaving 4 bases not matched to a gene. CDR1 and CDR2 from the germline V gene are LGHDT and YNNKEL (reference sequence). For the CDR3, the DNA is TGTGCCAGCAGCCCCTGGACAGGTAGCACAGATACGCAGTATTTT. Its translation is CASSPWTGSTDTQYF.

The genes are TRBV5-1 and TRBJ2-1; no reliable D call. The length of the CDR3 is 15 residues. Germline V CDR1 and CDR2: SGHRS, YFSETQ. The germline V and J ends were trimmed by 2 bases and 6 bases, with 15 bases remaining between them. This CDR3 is CASSFSRLDGNEQFF. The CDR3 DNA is TGCGCCAGCAGCTTTTCGAGGCTAGACGGCAATGAGCAGTTCTTC.

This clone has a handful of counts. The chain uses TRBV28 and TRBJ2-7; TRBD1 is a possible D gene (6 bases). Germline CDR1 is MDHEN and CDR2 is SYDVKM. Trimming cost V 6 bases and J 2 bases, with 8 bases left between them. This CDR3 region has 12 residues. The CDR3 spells CASRSGAYEQYF. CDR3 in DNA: TGTGCCAGCAGATCAGGGGCCTACGAGCAGTACTTC.

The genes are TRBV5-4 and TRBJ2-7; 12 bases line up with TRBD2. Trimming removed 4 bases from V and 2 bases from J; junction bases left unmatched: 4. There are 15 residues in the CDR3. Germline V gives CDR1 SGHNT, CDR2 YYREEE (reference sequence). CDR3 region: CASSDGLAGPYEQYF. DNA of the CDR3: TGTGCCAGCAGCGACGGACTAGCGGGACCCTACGAGCAGTACTTC.

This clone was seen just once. In DNA form, the CDR3 reads TGTGCCAGCAGGGTCTTTGGGGGTCACGAGCAGTACTTC. Translating gives CASRVFGGHEQYF. The chain is built from TRBV2 and TRBJ2-7; tentatively, D is TRBD1 or TRBD2 (5 bases each). The CDR3 runs to 13 residues. CDR1 SNHLY and CDR2 FYNNEI come from the germline V gene. The V and J ends lost 6 bases and 5 bases respectively, with 14 bases between them.

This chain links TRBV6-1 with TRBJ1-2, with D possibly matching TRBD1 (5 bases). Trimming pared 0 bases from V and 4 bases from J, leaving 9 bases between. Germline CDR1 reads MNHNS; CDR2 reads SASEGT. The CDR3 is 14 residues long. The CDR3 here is CASSEAGGSYGYTF. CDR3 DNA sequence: TGTGCCAGCAGTGAAGCGGGGGGAAGCTATGGCTACACCTTC.